These 32 T cell receptor beta chains originate from one sample sequenced in a study of HIV-infected patients and healthy controls (dated 2014 in TCRdb). Since whole blood was used without any cell fractionation, the repertoire reflected all peripheral T cells in unsorted form. The method behind the library was 5' RACE. The sequencing machine was an Illumina MiSeq. About 470 ng RNA was reverse transcribed with SuperScript III using primers against the alpha and beta constant regions. Alpha and beta chain libraries were generated separately via chain-specific third strand synthesis with multiplexing indices. TCRdb trimmed public reads at Q25 via fastp, called clones via MiXCR and kept in-frame beta chains. Merged by CDR3 protein, the rows form single entries marked with the most common genes and DNA. Across this sample there are around 8,600 distinct CDR3 sequences, with roughly 8% seen only once. In total, the top ten clones hold about 35% of the sample.

Specimen: blood, collected before antiretroviral therapy. All receptors come from an adult with HIV infection. The donor label of this sample is uncertain.

The sample holds many counts of this clonotype. V is TRBV3-1 and J is TRBJ2-7, with 9 bases aligning to TRBD1. The trim removed 4 bases at V and 2 bases at J, leaving 6 bases unmatched. CDR3 length: 15 amino acids. Germline loops: CDR1 LGHDT, CDR2 YNNKEL (reference sequence). CDR3 in amino acids: CASSRRDRVTYEQYF. CDR3 DNA sequence: TGTGCCAGCAGCCGCCGGGACAGGGTAACCTACGAGCAGTACTTC.

This clonotype was recorded many times. This chain joins TRBV29-1 and TRBJ2-5; 9 bases are shared with TRBD1. Trimming cost V 6 bases and J 0 bases; bases outside gene matches: 8. Germline values: CDR1 SQVTM, CDR2 ANQGSEA. The CDR3 runs 15 residues. CDR3 sequence reads: CSVDSGTGYQETQYF. The CDR3, as DNA: TGCAGCGTCGACTCCGGGACAGGGTACCAAGAGACCCAGTACTTC.

At least ten counts were recorded for this clonotype. The rearrangement links TRBV6-5 to TRBJ2-3; perhaps TRBD2 as D (6 bases). V lost 10 bases, J lost 0 bases, and 17 bases lay in between. CDR3 length equals 15 residues. CDR1 and CDR2 (germline): MNHEY, SVGAGI. The DNA for the CDR3 is TGTGCCACCAAGCTAGCGTGGGGTAGCACAGATACGCAGTATTTT. Translating gives CATKLAWGSTDTQYF.

This clonotype turned up a few times. The rearrangement links TRBV5-4 to TRBJ2-3; 9 bases are shared with TRBD1. Germline-derived CDR1 and CDR2 are SGHNT and YYREEE (reference sequence). The length of the CDR3 is 15 residues. V gave up 2 bases and J gave up 3 bases; unmatched junction bases: 4. In DNA, the CDR3 is TGTGCCAGCAGCTTCGGACAGGGGTGGACAGATACGCAGTATTTT. Its protein is CASSFGQGWTDTQYF.

This clonotype was counted many times. The chain uses TRBV11-2 and TRBJ1-3; possible D gene TRBD1, 5 bases. CDR1 and CDR2 (germline): SGHAT, FQNNGV. The CDR3 is made up of 15 amino acids. Trimming stripped 5 bases from V and 7 bases from J, with 18 bases between. CDR3 DNA: TGTGCCAGCAGCCTCAGGGTCACCGGGGTCAACACCATATATTTT. Protein: CASSLRVTGVNTIYF.

This clonotype showed up many times. V is TRBV20-1 and J is TRBJ1-3; no definite D call. Trimming removed 0 bases from V and 2 bases from J, with 11 bases in between. The CDR3 loop spans 15 amino acids. Germline V gene lookup returns CDR1 DFQATT and CDR2 SNEGSKA (reference sequence). DNA for the CDR3: TGCAGTGCTAGAGATATGGACGGTGCTGGAAACACCATATATTTT. Translation gives CSARDMDGAGNTIYF.

In regard to this clonotype: The CDR3 ends on some other residue instead of the conserved phenylalanine or tryptophan, so this is likely a read error. The CDR3 DNA reads TGTGCCACCAGCAGAGTATTCGGGGACGACGAGCAGTACTTG. Translated, it gives CATSRVFGDDEQYL. The genes are TRBV15 and TRBJ2-7; D may match TRBD1 or TRBD2 (5 bases each). Deletions cut 1 base from V and 5 bases from J, with 12 bases between. CDR3 size: 14 residues. Germline lookup yields CDR1 LNHNV and CDR2 YYDKDF (reference sequence).

In its sample, this clonotype was seen many times. CDR3 amino acids: CASSLAGGLEQYF. DNA for the CDR3: TGTGCCAGCAGTTTAGCGGGAGGTCTCGAGCAGTACTTC. The chain joins TRBV12-3 or TRBV12-4 to TRBJ2-7, with D perhaps matching TRBD2 (6 bases). V lost 0 bases, J lost 6 bases, and 9 bases lay in between. The CDR3 runs to 13 residues.

The sample holds many counts of this clonotype. This chain connects TRBV12-3 or TRBV12-4 to TRBJ2-1; 11 bases are a match to TRBD2. CDR3 length: 15 residues. The ends lost 8 bases at V and 8 bases at J; junction bases unmatched: 11. The CDR3 loop is CASSSSGRARDEQFF. DNA for the CDR3: TGTGCCAGCTCGAGTAGCGGGAGGGCCAGAGATGAGCAGTTCTTC.

This clonotype was seen ten or more times. The chain has TRBV7-7 and TRBJ2-5; D remains unclear. V lost 5 bases and J lost 4, with 11 bases in between. Germline V gene lookup returns CDR1 SSHAT and CDR2 FNYEAQ (reference sequence). This CDR3 has 13 amino acids. This chain's CDR3 is CASSLNPGETQYF. The CDR3 DNA follows: TGTGCCAGCAGCCTCAATCCCGGAGAGACCCAGTACTTC. Using reference TRBV7-7 and TRBJ2-5 for the parts outside the CDR3, the full variable domain is GAGVSQSPRYKVTKRGQDVTLRCDPISSHATLYWYQQALGQGPEFLTYFNYEAQPDKSGLPSDRFSAERPEGSISTLTIQRTEQRDSAMYRCASSLNPGETQYFGPGTRLLVL.

This clonotype has at least ten counts. The chain recombines TRBV20-1 with TRBJ2-7; TRBD1 matches 10 bases. The germline gives CDR1 DFQATT, CDR2 SNEGSKA (reference sequence). J was trimmed by 2 bases and V by 3 bases; bases with no gene match: 4. The CDR3 has 14 residues. The CDR3 DNA reads TGCAGTGCTAGTCGCGGGACAGGGGCCTACGAGCAGTACTTC. Protein product: CSASRGTGAYEQYF.

This clonotype was observed many times. V gene TRBV7-2 combines with J gene TRBJ1-4; possibly TRBD1 for D (6 bases). The V and J ends lost 5 bases and 3 bases respectively, with 19 bases between them. In germline, CDR1 is SGHTA, CDR2 FQGNSA. CDR3 length: 17 amino acids. CDR3 sequence reads: CASSADLQGPANEKLFF. CDR3 in DNA: TGTGCCAGCAGCGCCGACCTACAGGGCCCCGCTAATGAAAAACTGTTTTTT. Together with reference TRBV7-2 and TRBJ1-4, the CDR3 gives the full variable domain: GAGVSQSPSNKVTEKGKDVELRCDPISGHTALYWYRQSLGQGLEFLIYFQGNSAPDKSGLPSDRFSAERTGGSVSTLTIQRTQQEDSAVYLCASSADLQGPANEKLFFGSGTQLSVL.

There are a few counts of this clonotype. A much more abundant neighbour one base away suggests this may be a read error. The chain combines TRBV27 with TRBJ2-7; 7 bases are a match to TRBD2. CDR3 size: 14 residues. Germline lookup yields CDR1 MNHEY and CDR2 SMNVEV (reference sequence). For the CDR3, the DNA is TGTCCCAGCAGTTTTTTGGGAGGGGCCTACGAGCAGTACTTC. This sequence encodes CPSSFLGGAYEQYF.

This clonotype counts as medium-sized (0.01 to 0.1%). The genes are TRBV3-1 and TRBJ1-2; D possibly corresponds to TRBD1 (6 bases). Trimming removed 5 bases at V and 4 bases at J, with 20 bases between. The length of the CDR3 is 16 residues. From germline, CDR1 is LGHDT and CDR2 YNNKEL (reference sequence). CDR3 residues: CASSNLTFTGPYGYTF. DNA for the CDR3: TGTGCCAGCAGCAACCTAACCTTCACAGGGCCCTATGGCTACACCTTC.

The chain employs TRBV7-9 and TRBJ2-1, with 14 nucleotides matching TRBD2. The germline CDR1 and CDR2 sequences are SEHNR and FQNEAQ (reference sequence). CDR3 length equals 16 residues. With V trimmed by 5 bases and J by 6 bases, 6 bases remained unmatched. In DNA, the CDR3 is TGTGCCAGCAGCGCGCGGACTAGCGGGAGGAGCAATGAGCAGTTCTTC. This gives the protein CASSARTSGRSNEQFF.

The sample holds many counts of this clonotype. The chain uses TRBV13 and TRBJ1-6; TRBD1 matches 10 bases. Germline trimming cut 5 bases from V and 7 bases from J; bases unmatched to any gene: 8. The germline CDR1 and CDR2 sequences are PRHDT and FYEKMQ (reference sequence). This CDR3 region has 16 residues. CDR3 protein: CASSNRTGGRNSPLHF. CDR3 sequence (DNA): TGTGCCAGCAGCAACCGGACAGGGGGGAGGAATTCACCCCTCCACTTT.

This clonotype has ten or more counts. The gene calls are TRBV10-3 and TRBJ1-5, with a weak D call TRBD1 (6 bases). Germline assignment: CDR1 ENHRY and CDR2 SYGVKD. The CDR3 runs to 16 residues. V lost 6 bases to trimming and J lost 9 bases, with 24 bases between them. CDR3 region: CAISFQLAGEGGPQHF. Here the CDR3 DNA reads TGTGCCATCAGCTTTCAACTGGCTGGAGAAGGGGGGCCCCAGCATTTT.

This clonotype was observed many times. The CDR3 spells CASSQATNEQFF. The DNA of the CDR3 is TGTGCCAGCAGCCAAGCTACGAATGAGCAGTTCTTC. The rearrangement joins TRBV3-1 to TRBJ2-1; D unclear. This CDR3 contains 12 residues. The V gene's germline CDR1 is LGHDT and CDR2 YNNKEL (reference sequence). Between the trimmed V and J ends, which lost 1 base and 7 bases, there was a span of 5 bases.

This clonotype was counted many times. This chain connects TRBV7-9 to TRBJ2-5; D remains ambiguous. Germline lookup yields CDR1 SEHNR and CDR2 FQNEAQ (reference sequence). The ends were cut back, 3 bases at V and 1 base at J, with 9 bases in the middle. The CDR3 consists of 14 residues. CDR3 sequence (DNA): TGTGCCAGCAGCTTCCGGAACCTCCAAGAGACCCAGTACTTC. This sequence encodes CASSFRNLQETQYF. Combining the CDR3 with reference TRBV7-9 and TRBJ2-5 gives the whole variable domain DTGVSQNPRHKITKRGQNVTFRCDPISEHNRLYWYRQTLGQGPEFLTYFQNEAQLEKSRLLSDRFSAERPKGSFSTLEIQRTEQGDSAMYLCASSFRNLQETQYFGPGTRLLVL.

This clonotype was found many times. This rearrangement joins TRBV27 to TRBJ1-5, with TRBD1 matching over 7 bases. J was trimmed by 2 bases and V by 2 bases; bases with no gene match: 0. The germline V gene encodes CDR1 MNHEY and CDR2 SMNVEV (reference sequence). The length of the CDR3 is 14 residues. CDR3 nucleotide sequence: TGTGCCAGCAGTTTAGGGACAGGCAATCAGCCCCAGCATTTT. This encodes CASSLGTGNQPQHF.

This clonotype appeared many times. This chain uses TRBV6-5 with TRBJ1-6; 9 positions agree with TRBD1. Per the germline V gene, CDR1 is MNHEY and CDR2 is SVGAGI. This CDR3 has 15 residues. Trimming took 0 bases from V and 9 from J; bases not matched to a gene: 3. The CDR3 DNA sequence: TGTGCCAGCAGTTACTCCCGGGACAGGGCTTCACCCCTCCACTTT. It codes for CASSYSRDRASPLHF.

This clonotype was found many times. This sequence joins TRBV5-1 and TRBJ1-4, with 8 bases lining up with TRBD1. This CDR3 spans 16 amino acids. CDR1 SGHRS and CDR2 YFSETQ come from the germline V gene. The junction had 8 bases not matched to a gene; V was cut back by 3 bases and J by 4 bases. CDR3 protein: CASSSPPGQDNEKLFF. The CDR3 coding sequence is TGCGCCAGCAGCTCCCCTCCGGGACAGGATAATGAAAAACTGTTTTTT. The variable domain in full, with the rest retrieved from reference TRBV5-1 and TRBJ1-4, is KAGVTQTPRYLIKTRGQQVTLSCSPISGHRSVSWYQQTPGQGLQFLFEYFSETQRNKGNFPGRFSGRQFSNSRSEMNVSTLELGDSALYLCASSSPPGQDNEKLFFGSGTQLSVL.

Many counts were recorded for this clonotype. The J gene is TRBJ2-3, the V gene TRBV6-6; 8 bases are a match to TRBD2. CDR1 is MNHNY and CDR2 is SVGAGI in the germline V gene (reference sequence). The CDR3 is 14 amino acids. V shed 7 bases, J shed 7 bases, and the junction held 10 bases outside the gene matches. CDR3 bases: TGTGCCAGCACCAACGGGGGGGGGGCGAATACGCAGTATTTT. Residues: CASTNGGGANTQYF.

The gene calls are TRBV13 and TRBJ2-7; 7 bases line up with TRBD2. Unmatched junction bases numbered 11, after V lost 5 bases and J lost 4 bases. The CDR3 contains 15 residues. The V gene's germline CDR1 is PRHDT and CDR2 FYEKMQ (reference sequence). DNA of the CDR3: TGTGCCAGCAGCCGCAGGTTAGCGGGCCAATACGAGCAGTACTTC. Its translation: CASSRRLAGQYEQYF.

The sample holds many counts of this clonotype. The rearrangement uses TRBV19 and TRBJ2-5; a possible D gene is TRBD1 (5 bases). The germline V and J ends were trimmed by 5 bases and 2 bases, with 12 bases remaining between them. Germline V gene data show CDR1 as LNHDA and CDR2 as SQIVND (reference sequence). The CDR3 is 14 residues long. Written as DNA, the CDR3 is TGTGCCAGTAGTTCCCGACAGCTTCAAGAGACCCAGTACTTC. This translates into CASSSRQLQETQYF.

Sample share makes this clonotype medium-sized (0.01 to 0.1%). J is TRBJ2-3 and V is TRBV28; TRBD2 matches 8 bases. Germline assignment: CDR1 MDHEN and CDR2 SYDVKM. This CDR3 comprises 15 residues. The V and J ends lost 3 bases and 4 bases, in that order; junction bases with no gene match: 6. This CDR3 is CASSFTGGPPDTQYF. The CDR3 DNA follows: TGTGCCAGCAGTTTTACGGGAGGGCCTCCAGATACGCAGTATTTT.

In its sample, this clonotype was seen many times. The CDR3 bases are TGTGCCAGCAGCTTGTTGGTCACGGCTGAAGCTTTCTTT. Residues: CASSLLVTAEAFF. The V call is TRBV5-4, the J call TRBJ1-1; no clear D. This CDR3 comprises 13 residues. V was pared by 1 base and J by 6 bases, with 10 bases between. Germline values: CDR1 SGHNT, CDR2 YYREEE (reference sequence).

This clonotype has just a few counts. The J gene is TRBJ2-5, the V gene TRBV3-1; D gene unclear. In germline, CDR1 is LGHDT, CDR2 YNNKEL (reference sequence). The V gene lost 3 bases and the J gene lost 5 bases, with 13 bases spanning the gap. The CDR3 is 14 residues long. This CDR3 reads CASSHRTRLETQYF. The CDR3 DNA is TGTGCCAGCAGCCACCGAACCAGGCTGGAGACCCAGTACTTC.

The CDR3 here is CASSLVRGGDYNEQFF. The CDR3 DNA reads as TGCGCCAGCAGCTTGGTCCGGGGAGGGGACTACAATGAGCAGTTCTTC. The V call is TRBV5-1, the J call TRBJ2-1; the match to TRBD2 covers 7 bases. V was pared by 0 bases and J by 3 bases, with 6 bases of the junction left unmatched. The CDR3 is 16 amino acids. Germline V gene sequence: CDR1 SGHRS, CDR2 YFSETQ.

This clonotype rates as medium-sized. The genes are TRBV6-4 and TRBJ2-3; D unresolved. The germline V gene has CDR1 MRHNA and CDR2 SNTAGT. V was trimmed by 0 bases and J by 4 bases, leaving 8 bases between them. This CDR3 spans 14 amino acids. CDR3 in DNA: TGTGCCAGCAGTGACTCGGCTTCTTCAGATACGCAGTATTTT. Amino acid sequence: CASSDSASSDTQYF.

Many counts were recorded for this clonotype. The chain employs TRBV12-3 or TRBV12-4 and TRBJ2-7, with D maybe TRBD2 (5 bases). This CDR3 has 13 amino acids. Trimming cost V 6 bases and J 3 bases, with 12 bases left between them. The CDR3 reads CASSPPSGYEQYF. Written as DNA, the CDR3 is TGTGCCAGCAGCCCACCGAGCGGCTACGAGCAGTACTTC.

This clonotype was detected ten times or more. Written as DNA, the CDR3 is TGCAGTGCCTTCCCGGGACAGGGGGCTTATTCACCCCTCCACTTT. Its translation is CSAFPGQGAYSPLHF. The chain links TRBV20-1 to TRBJ1-6, with 12 bases that match TRBD1. The CDR3 covers 15 residues. The germline CDR1 and CDR2 sequences are DFQATT and SNEGSKA (reference sequence). J was trimmed by 8 bases and V by 6 bases; bases with no gene match: 8.